These 20 T cell receptor beta chains originate from one sample sequenced in a study of T cell clonotyping in hematopoietic cell transplantation (dated by TCRdb to 2020 to 2023). The time point label corresponds to: recipient sample about 28 days before transplant, after cytoreduction. To prepare the library, the immunoSEQ multiplex PCR assay was applied. TCRdb mirrors the immuneACCESS table, restricted to in-frame sequences. Some clones are absent from its copies; in checked studies, under half trace to an unresolved V gene, and the reason for the others is unknown. Across this sample there are roughly 44,000 clones, with around 85% seen only once. 2.5% to 3.5% of the sample goes to the ten largest clones. The starting material was peripheral blood mononuclear cells, obtained before stem cell transplant. These receptors all stem from a man aged 55-75 years with acute myeloid leukemia. Some clones in this sample may be carry-over from other donors' samples.

CDR3 residues: CASSLEQGATEAFF. For the CDR3, the DNA is TGTGCCAGCAGCCTTGAACAGGGGGCCACTGAAGCTTTCTTT. The chain has TRBV14 and TRBJ1-1, with 9 positions matching TRBD1. This CDR3 has 14 amino acids. CDR1 SGHDN and CDR2 FVKESK come from the germline V gene. The V and J ends lost 4 bases and 4 bases, in that order; junction bases with no gene match: 4.

V is TRBV4-3 and J is TRBJ1-2; weak D call: TRBD1 (5 bases). Trimming took 0 bases from V and 7 from J, leaving 15 bases between them. Germline V gene data show CDR1 as LGHNA and CDR2 as YSLEER. The CDR3 has 15 amino acids. CDR3: CASSQDGRAIGGYTF. CDR3 nucleotides: TGCGCCAGCAGCCAAGATGGCAGGGCGATCGGTGGCTACACCTTC.

The chain couples TRBV19 to TRBJ2-7; 9 bases match TRBD1. CDR3 length: 17 amino acids. The trim removed 5 bases at V and 3 bases at J, leaving 14 bases unmatched. Germline CDR1 and CDR2: LNHDA and SQIVND (reference sequence). In DNA, the CDR3 is TGTGCCAGTAGTTACTTTACCACAGGGGGCGAAAGCTACGAGCAGTACTTC. Protein sequence: CASSYFTTGGESYEQYF.

The chain carries TRBV19 and TRBJ2-1; D is tentatively TRBD1 or TRBD2 (7 bases each). CDR3 length: 14 amino acids. CDR1 LNHDA and CDR2 SQIVND come from the germline V gene (reference sequence). Trimming removed 5 bases from V and 12 bases from J, with 20 bases in between. CDR3 nucleotides: TGTGCCAGTAGTTCGCAGGGGGGGGATCGGGTGCAGTTCTTC. Protein sequence: CASSSQGGDRVQFF.

The gene calls are TRBV2 and TRBJ1-2; 7 bases fit TRBD1. J lost 4 bases, V lost 7 bases, and 6 bases had no gene match. The germline V gene encodes CDR1 SNHLY and CDR2 FYNNEI. This CDR3 comprises 13 residues. Here the CDR3 reads CASTGQEFYGYTF. In DNA form, the CDR3 reads TGTGCCAGCACAGGACAGGAGTTCTATGGCTACACCTTC. The variable domain in full, with the rest retrieved from reference TRBV2 and TRBJ1-2, is EPEVTQTPSHQVTQMGQEVILRCVPISNHLYFYWYRQILGQKVEFLVSFYNNEISEKSEIFDDQFSVERPDGSNFTLKIRSTKLEDSAMYFCASTGQEFYGYTFGSGTRLTVV.

The V and J genes are TRBV21-1 and TRBJ2-5; the table gives TRBD2 as D, unverified against the DNA. TRBV21-1 is marked as a pseudogene. There are 14 residues in the CDR3. CDR3 residues: CASSPRLVKETQYF. In DNA, the CDR3 is TGTGCCAGCAGCCCGAGACTAGTGAAAGAGACCCAGTACTTC.

V usage is TRBV9 and J usage is TRBJ2-2, with a tentative D call TRBD1 (6 bases). Trimming stripped 1 base from V and 4 bases from J, with 11 bases between. The CDR3 runs to 15 residues. Germline V lookup: CDR1 SGDLS, CDR2 YYNGEE. The CDR3 is CASSVRTDPTGELFF. The CDR3 coding sequence is TGTGCCAGCAGCGTAAGGACAGACCCCACCGGGGAGCTGTTTTTT.

The V gene is TRBV7-3, the J gene TRBJ2-2; D gene uncertain. V was trimmed by 2 bases and J by 1 base, leaving 5 bases between them. Germline V gene lookup returns CDR1 SGHTA and CDR2 FQGTGA. The CDR3 consists of 14 residues. The CDR3 here is CASSLVVNTGELFF. Here the CDR3 DNA reads TGTGCCAGCAGCTTAGTAGTGAACACCGGGGAGCTGTTTTTT.

This clone has only one observation. The rearrangement uses TRBV7-2 and TRBJ2-3, with D possibly being TRBD2 (6 bases). Between the trimmed V and J ends, which lost 5 bases and 5 bases, there was a span of 17 bases. The CDR3 sequence is 15 residues long. The germline V gene has CDR1 SGHTA and CDR2 FQGNSA. DNA of the CDR3: TGTGCCAGCAGCCAGGGACTCCCCTGGGAAGATACGCAGTATTTT. This sequence encodes CASSQGLPWEDTQYF.

This clone was seen once. The gene calls are TRBV9 and TRBJ1-1, with 9 bases aligning to TRBD1. The germline CDR1 and CDR2 sequences are SGDLS and YYNGEE. V trimming: 0 bases; J trimming: 5 bases; junction bases outside the gene matches: 8. The CDR3 contains 16 residues. The CDR3 region is CASSVEQGAGRTEAFF. In nucleotides, the CDR3 is TGTGCCAGCAGCGTAGAACAGGGGGCCGGGAGAACTGAAGCTTTCTTT.

The J gene is TRBJ1-5, the V gene TRBV10-2; possibly TRBD1 for D (5 bases). Germline CDR1 WSHSY, CDR2 SAAADI. V shed 8 bases and J shed 0 bases, with 11 bases lying between them. The CDR3 sequence is 14 residues long. Here the CDR3 DNA reads TGCGCCAGCGGGGGGACGTATAGCAATCAGCCCCAGCATTTT. It specifies CASGGTYSNQPQHF.

The chain links TRBV4-3 to TRBJ2-1; 13 positions agree with TRBD2. This CDR3 contains 16 residues. Germline lookup yields CDR1 LGHNA and CDR2 YSLEER. Unmatched junction bases numbered 8, after V lost 3 bases and J lost 9 bases. CDR3 nucleotide sequence: TGCGCCAGCAGCCAGGGGACTAGCGGGGTGTTTGGTGAGCAGTTCTTC. Translated: CASSQGTSGVFGEQFF.

As concerns this clone: One junction end does not reproduce the germline sequence, and a read error may be involved. The CDR3 protein is CASSESPQKTQYF. CDR3 in DNA: TGTGCCAGCAGTGAATCACCCCAAAAGACCCAGTACTTC. This sequence joins TRBV6-1 and TRBJ2-5; D is unresolved. The germline CDR1 and CDR2 sequences are MNHNS and SASEGT. This CDR3 is 13 amino acids long.

The chain carries TRBV5-1 and TRBJ2-2; D remains unclear. Deletions cut 4 bases from V and 4 bases from J, with 5 bases between. CDR1 and CDR2 (germline): SGHRS, YFSETQ. CDR3 size: 12 residues. The CDR3 reads CASSVTTGELFF. CDR3 bases: TGCGCCAGCAGCGTGACCACCGGGGAGCTGTTTTTT.

The chain recombines TRBV5-4 with TRBJ1-4; 7 nucleotides agree with TRBD1. Losses at the gene ends were 2 bases for V and 6 bases for J; bases not matched to a gene: 10. This CDR3 has 16 residues. Per germline, CDR1 SGHNT and CDR2 YYREEE (reference sequence). CDR3 sequence (DNA): TGTGCCAGCAGCTTAGGAGGACAGGCCGAGGATGAAAAACTGTTTTTT. Its protein product is CASSLGGQAEDEKLFF.

V usage is TRBV9 and J usage is TRBJ2-7; TRBD2 might be the D (6 bases). The length of the CDR3 is 16 residues. In germline, CDR1 is SGDLS, CDR2 YYNGEE. V dropped 0 bases and J dropped 2 bases, with 15 bases sitting between them. The CDR3 bases are TGTGCCAGCAGCGTAGATGGAGGGAGGAGAGCCTACGAGCAGTACTTC. Its protein is CASSVDGGRRAYEQYF.

This chain links TRBV15 with TRBJ2-1; TRBD2 aligns across 16 bases. The CDR3 sequence is 20 residues long. The germline CDR1 and CDR2 sequences are LNHNV and YYDKDF (reference sequence). J lost 7 bases, V lost 0 bases, and 12 bases had no gene match. CDR3 sequence: CATSREQPTGLAGGRNEQFF. CDR3 nucleotide sequence: TGTGCCACCAGCAGAGAGCAACCCACGGGACTAGCGGGGGGGCGGAATGAGCAGTTCTTC.

The gene calls are TRBV30 and TRBJ2-1, with a tentative D call TRBD1 (6 bases). CDR1 is GTSNPN and CDR2 is SVGIG in the germline V gene (reference sequence). CDR3 length equals 12 residues. Trimming pared 3 bases from V and 10 bases from J, leaving 13 bases between. The CDR3 sequence: CAWSEGQAEQFF. The CDR3, as DNA: TGTGCCTGGAGCGAGGGACAAGCGGAGCAGTTCTTC.

The chain combines TRBV6-5 with TRBJ2-1; TRBD2 might be the D (6 bases). The CDR3 is made up of 13 amino acids. The ends were cut back, 3 bases at V and 10 bases at J, with 13 bases in the middle. Germline assignment: CDR1 MNHEY and CDR2 SVGAGI. For the CDR3, the DNA is TGTGCCAGCAGTTATCCAGGGACTGAAGAGCAGTTCTTC. The encoded protein is CASSYPGTEEQFF.

This clone was seen once. This chain links TRBV7-3 with TRBJ2-5; TRBD1 or TRBD2 may be the D gene (5 bases each). CDR3 length equals 14 residues. The germline V and J ends were trimmed by 2 bases and 4 bases, with 11 bases remaining between them. Germline V gene lookup returns CDR1 SGHTA and CDR2 FQGTGA. As DNA, the CDR3 is TGTGCCAGCAGCTTAGGGGGATGGGGAGAGACCCAGTACTTC. Translated: CASSLGGWGETQYF.